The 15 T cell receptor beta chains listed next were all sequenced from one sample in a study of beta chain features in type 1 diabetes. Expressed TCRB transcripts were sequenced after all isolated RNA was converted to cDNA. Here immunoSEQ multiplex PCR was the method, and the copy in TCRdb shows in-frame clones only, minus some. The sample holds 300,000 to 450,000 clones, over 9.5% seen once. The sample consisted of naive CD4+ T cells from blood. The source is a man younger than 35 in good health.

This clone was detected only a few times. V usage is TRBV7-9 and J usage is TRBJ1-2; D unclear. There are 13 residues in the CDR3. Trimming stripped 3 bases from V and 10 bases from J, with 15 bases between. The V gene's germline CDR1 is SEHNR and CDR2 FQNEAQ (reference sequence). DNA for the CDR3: TGTGCCAGCAGCTTGAGCGGTACCCGGCCCTACACCTTC. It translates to CASSLSGTRPYTF.

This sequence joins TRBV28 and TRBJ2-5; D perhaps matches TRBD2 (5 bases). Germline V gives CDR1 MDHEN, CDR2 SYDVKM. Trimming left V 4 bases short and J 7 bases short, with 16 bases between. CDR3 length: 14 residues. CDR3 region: CASSSGGSRRTQYF. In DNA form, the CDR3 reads TGTGCCAGCAGTTCGGGCGGGTCAAGGCGGACCCAGTACTTC.

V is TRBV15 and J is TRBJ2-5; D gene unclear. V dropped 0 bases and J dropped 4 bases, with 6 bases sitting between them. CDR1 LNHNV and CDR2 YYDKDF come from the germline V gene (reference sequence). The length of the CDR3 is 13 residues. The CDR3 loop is CATSRDKLETQYF. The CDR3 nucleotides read TGTGCCACCAGCAGAGATAAATTAGAGACCCAGTACTTC.

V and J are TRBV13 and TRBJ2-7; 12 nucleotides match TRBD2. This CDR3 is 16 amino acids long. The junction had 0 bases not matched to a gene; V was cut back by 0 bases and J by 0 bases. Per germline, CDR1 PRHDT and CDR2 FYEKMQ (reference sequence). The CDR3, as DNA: TGTGCCAGCAGCTTAGGGACTAGCGGGAGCTCCTACGAGCAGTACTTC. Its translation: CASSLGTSGSSYEQYF.

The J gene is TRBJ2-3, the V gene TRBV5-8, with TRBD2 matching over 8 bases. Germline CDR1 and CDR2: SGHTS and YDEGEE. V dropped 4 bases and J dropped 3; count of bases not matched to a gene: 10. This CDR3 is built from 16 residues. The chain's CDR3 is CASSPLRGVGTDTQYF. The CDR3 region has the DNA TGTGCCAGCAGCCCCCTGCGGGGGGTGGGGACAGATACGCAGTATTTT.

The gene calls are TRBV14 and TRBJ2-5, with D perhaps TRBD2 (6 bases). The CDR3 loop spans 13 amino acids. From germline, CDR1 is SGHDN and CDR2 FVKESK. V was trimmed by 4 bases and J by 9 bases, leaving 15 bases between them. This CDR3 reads CASSLGTGVAQYF. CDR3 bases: TGTGCCAGCAGCCTCGGGACTGGTGTGGCCCAGTACTTC. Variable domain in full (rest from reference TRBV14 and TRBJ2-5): EAGVTQFPSHSVIEKGQTVTLRCDPISGHDNLYWYRRVMGKEIKFLLHFVKESKQDESGMPNNRFLAERTGGTYSTLKVQPAELEDSGVYFCASSLGTGVAQYFGPGTRLLVL.

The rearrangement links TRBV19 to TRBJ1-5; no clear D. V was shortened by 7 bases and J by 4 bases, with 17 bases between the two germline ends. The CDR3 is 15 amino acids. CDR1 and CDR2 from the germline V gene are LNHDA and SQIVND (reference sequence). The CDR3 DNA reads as TGTGCCAGTAATACCCCGCATAGAGGGAATCAGCCCCAGCATTTT. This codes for CASNTPHRGNQPQHF.

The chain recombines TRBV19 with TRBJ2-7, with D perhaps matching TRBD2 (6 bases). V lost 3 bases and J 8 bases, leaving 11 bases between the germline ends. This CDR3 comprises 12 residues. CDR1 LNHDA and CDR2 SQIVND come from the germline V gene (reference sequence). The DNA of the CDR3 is TGTGCCAGTAGTATCCGAGGGACTCAGCAGTACTTC. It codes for CASSIRGTQQYF.

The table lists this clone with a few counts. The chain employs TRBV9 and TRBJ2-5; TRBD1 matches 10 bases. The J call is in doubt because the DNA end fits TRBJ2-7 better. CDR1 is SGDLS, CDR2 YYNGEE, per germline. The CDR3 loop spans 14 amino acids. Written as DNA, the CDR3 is TGTGCCAGCAGCGTAGAGGGGGACAGGGGCGAGCAGTACTTC. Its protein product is CASSVEGDRGEQYF.

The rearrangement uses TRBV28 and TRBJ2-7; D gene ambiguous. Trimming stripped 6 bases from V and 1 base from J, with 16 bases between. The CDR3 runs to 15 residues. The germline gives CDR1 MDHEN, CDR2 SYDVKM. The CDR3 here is CASRVASRGSYEQYF. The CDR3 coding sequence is TGTGCCAGCAGGGTCGCCAGCAGAGGATCCTACGAGCAGTACTTC.

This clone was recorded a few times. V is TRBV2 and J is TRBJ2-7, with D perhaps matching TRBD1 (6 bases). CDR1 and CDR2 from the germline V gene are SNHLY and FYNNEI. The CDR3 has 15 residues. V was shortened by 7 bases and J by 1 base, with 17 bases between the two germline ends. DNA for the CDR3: TGTGCCAGCACTCGGGCACCAGGGGCGTCCTACGAGCAGTACTTC. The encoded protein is CASTRAPGASYEQYF.

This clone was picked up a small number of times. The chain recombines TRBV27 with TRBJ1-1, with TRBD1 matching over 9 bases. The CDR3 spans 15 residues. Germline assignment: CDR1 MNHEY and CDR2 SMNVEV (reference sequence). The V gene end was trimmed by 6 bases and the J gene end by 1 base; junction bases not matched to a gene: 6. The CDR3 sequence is CASRFSTGGNTEAFF. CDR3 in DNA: TGTGCCAGCAGATTTTCGACAGGGGGGAACACTGAAGCTTTCTTT.

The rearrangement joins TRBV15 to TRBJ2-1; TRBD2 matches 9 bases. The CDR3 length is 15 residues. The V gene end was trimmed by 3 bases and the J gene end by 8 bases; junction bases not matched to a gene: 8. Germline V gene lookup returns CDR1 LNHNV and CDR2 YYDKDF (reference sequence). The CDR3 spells CATSSFGGRAHEQFF. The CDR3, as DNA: TGTGCCACCAGCAGCTTCGGCGGGAGGGCCCATGAGCAGTTCTTC.

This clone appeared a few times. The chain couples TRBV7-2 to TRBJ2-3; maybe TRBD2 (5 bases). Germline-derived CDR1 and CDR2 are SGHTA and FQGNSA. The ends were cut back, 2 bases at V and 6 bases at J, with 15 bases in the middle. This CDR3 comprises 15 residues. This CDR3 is CASSLTASLADTQYF. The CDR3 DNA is TGTGCCAGCAGCTTAACGGCTAGCCTCGCGGATACGCAGTATTTT.

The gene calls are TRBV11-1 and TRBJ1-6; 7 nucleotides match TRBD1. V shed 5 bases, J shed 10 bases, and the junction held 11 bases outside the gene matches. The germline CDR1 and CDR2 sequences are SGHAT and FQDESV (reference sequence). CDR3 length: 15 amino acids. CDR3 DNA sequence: TGTGCCAGCAGCGGAGGGACAGCCGGCGGATCACCCCTCCACTTT. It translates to CASSGGTAGGSPLHF. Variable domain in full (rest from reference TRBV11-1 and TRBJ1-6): EAEVAQSPRYKITEKSQAVAFWCDPISGHATLYWYRQILGQGPELLVQFQDESVVDDSQLPKDRFSAERLKGVDSTLKIQPAELGDSAMYLCASSGGTAGGSPLHFGNGTRLTVT.